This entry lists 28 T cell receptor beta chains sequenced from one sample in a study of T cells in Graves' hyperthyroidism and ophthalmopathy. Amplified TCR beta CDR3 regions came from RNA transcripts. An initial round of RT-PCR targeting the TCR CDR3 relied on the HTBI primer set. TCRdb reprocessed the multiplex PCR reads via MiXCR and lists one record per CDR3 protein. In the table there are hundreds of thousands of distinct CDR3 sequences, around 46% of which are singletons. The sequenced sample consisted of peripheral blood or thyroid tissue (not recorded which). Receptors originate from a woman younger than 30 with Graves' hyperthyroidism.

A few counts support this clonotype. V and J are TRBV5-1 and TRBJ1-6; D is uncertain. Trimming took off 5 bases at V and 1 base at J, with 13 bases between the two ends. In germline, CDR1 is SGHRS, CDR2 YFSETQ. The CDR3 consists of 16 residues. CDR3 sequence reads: CASRRDVVSYNSPLHF. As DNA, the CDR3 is TGCGCCAGCAGGAGAGATGTAGTTTCCTATAATTCACCCCTCCACTTT. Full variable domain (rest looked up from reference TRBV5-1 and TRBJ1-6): KAGVTQTPRYLIKTRGQQVTLSCSPISGHRSVSWYQQTPGQGLQFLFEYFSETQRNKGNFPGRFSGRQFSNSRSEMNVSTLELGDSALYLCASRRDVVSYNSPLHFGNGTRLTVT.

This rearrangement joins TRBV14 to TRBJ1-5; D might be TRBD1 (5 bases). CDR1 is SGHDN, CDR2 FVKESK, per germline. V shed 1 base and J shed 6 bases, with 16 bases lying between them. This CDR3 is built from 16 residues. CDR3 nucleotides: TGTGCCAGCAGCCAAGTTTGGGCGGGGGACGGTCAGCCCCAGCATTTT. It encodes CASSQVWAGDGQPQHF.

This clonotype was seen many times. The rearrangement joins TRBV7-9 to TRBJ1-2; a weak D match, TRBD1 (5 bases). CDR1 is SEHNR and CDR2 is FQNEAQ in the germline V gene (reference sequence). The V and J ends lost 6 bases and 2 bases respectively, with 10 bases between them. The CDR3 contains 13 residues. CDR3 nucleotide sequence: TGTGCCAGCAGTCTGACAGAGAACTATGGCTACACCTTC. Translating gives CASSLTENYGYTF.

The CDR3 sequence: CSVSGATNEKLFF. The CDR3 region has the DNA TGCAGCGTATCGGGTGCAACTAATGAAAAACTGTTTTTT. The gene calls are TRBV29-1 and TRBJ1-4, with D unresolved. Germline CDR1 and CDR2: SQVTM and ANQGSEA. This CDR3 is 13 amino acids long. V was pared by 6 bases and J by 0 bases, with 8 bases between.

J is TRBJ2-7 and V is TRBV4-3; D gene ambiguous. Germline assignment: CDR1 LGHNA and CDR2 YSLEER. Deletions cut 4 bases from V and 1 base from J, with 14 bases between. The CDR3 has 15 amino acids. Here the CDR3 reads CASSPQAVSSYEQYF. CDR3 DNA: TGCGCCAGCAGCCCGCAGGCGGTATCTTCCTACGAGCAGTACTTC.

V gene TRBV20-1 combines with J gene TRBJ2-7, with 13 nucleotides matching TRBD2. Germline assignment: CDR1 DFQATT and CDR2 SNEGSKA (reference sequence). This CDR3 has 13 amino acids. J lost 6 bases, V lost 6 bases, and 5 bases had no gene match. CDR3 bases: TGCAGTGCGAGGACTAGCGGGAGATCCGAGCAGTACTTC. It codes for CSARTSGRSEQYF.

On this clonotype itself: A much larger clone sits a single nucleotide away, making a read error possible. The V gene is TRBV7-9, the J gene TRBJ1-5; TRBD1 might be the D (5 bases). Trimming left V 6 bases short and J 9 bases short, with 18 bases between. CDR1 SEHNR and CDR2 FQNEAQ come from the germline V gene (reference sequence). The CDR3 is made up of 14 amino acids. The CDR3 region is CASRRGTADSPQHF. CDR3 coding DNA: TGTGCCAGCAGAAGAGGGACGGCTGATTCGCCCCAGCATTTT.

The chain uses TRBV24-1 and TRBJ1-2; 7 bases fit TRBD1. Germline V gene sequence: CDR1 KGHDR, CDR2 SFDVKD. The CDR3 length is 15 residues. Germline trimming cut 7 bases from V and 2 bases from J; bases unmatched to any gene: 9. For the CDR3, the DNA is TGTGCCACCAGCCCCGGGACAGCTAAGAACTATGGCTACACCTTC. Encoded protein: CATSPGTAKNYGYTF.

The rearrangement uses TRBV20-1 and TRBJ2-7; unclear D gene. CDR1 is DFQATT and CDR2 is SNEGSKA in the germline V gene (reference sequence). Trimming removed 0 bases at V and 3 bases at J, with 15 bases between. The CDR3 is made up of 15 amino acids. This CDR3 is CSARDRTSSYYEQYF. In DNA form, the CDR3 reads TGCAGTGCTAGAGATCGAACGTCGTCCTACTACGAGCAGTACTTC.

CDR3 sequence: CASSPWTSGSGETQYF. DNA for the CDR3: TGTGCCAGCAGCCCCTGGACTAGCGGGAGTGGAGAGACCCAGTACTTC. The chain is built from TRBV7-9 and TRBJ2-5; 13 nucleotides line up with TRBD2. CDR1 and CDR2 (germline): SEHNR, FQNEAQ (reference sequence). The CDR3 totals 16 residues. Trimming at V came to 5 bases and at J to 4 bases, leaving 7 bases not matched to a gene.

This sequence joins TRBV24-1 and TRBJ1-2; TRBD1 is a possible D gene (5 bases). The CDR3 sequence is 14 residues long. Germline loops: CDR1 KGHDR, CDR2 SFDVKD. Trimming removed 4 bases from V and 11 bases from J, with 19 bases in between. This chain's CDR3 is CATSEPGTSGGYTF. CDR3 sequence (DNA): TGTGCCACCAGTGAGCCCGGGACTAGCGGGGGGTACACCTTC.

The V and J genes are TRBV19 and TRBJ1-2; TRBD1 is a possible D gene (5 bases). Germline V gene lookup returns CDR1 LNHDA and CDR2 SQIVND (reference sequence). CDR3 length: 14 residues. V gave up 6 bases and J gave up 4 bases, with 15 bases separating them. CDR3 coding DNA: TGTGCCAGTAGGTCAAAGGGGCGAGTCTATGGCTACACCTTC. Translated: CASRSKGRVYGYTF.

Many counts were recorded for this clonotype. The CDR3 reads CATSREAFTGNTIYF. DNA of the CDR3: TGTGCCACCAGCAGAGAGGCGTTTACTGGAAACACCATATATTTT. V gene TRBV15 combines with J gene TRBJ1-3; D is ambiguous. Germline values: CDR1 LNHNV, CDR2 YYDKDF (reference sequence). This CDR3 spans 15 amino acids. V was cut by 0 bases and J by 2 bases, with 8 bases left in between. Full variable domain (missing parts from reference TRBV15 and TRBJ1-3): DAMVIQNPRYQVTQFGKPVTLSCSQTLNHNVMYWYQQKSSQAPKLLFHYYDKDFNNEADTPDNFQSRRPNTSFCFLDIRSPGLGDTAMYLCATSREAFTGNTIYFGEGSWLTVV.

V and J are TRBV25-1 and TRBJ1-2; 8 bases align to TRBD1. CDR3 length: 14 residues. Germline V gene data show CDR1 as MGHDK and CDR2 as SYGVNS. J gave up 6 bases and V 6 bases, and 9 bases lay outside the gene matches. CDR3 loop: CASSTRQGRHGYTF. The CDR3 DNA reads TGTGCCAGCAGCACCCGACAGGGGCGGCATGGCTACACCTTC.

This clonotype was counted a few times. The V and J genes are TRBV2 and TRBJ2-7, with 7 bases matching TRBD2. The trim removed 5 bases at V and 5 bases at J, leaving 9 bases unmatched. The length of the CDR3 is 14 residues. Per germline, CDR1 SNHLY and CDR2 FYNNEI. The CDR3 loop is CASSSWTREHEQYF. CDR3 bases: TGTGCCAGCAGTTCTTGGACTAGAGAACACGAGCAGTACTTC.

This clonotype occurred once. The CDR3 loop reads CASSYSVSQDTQYF. DNA for the CDR3: TGTGCCAGCAGTTACTCTGTCTCTCAAGATACGCAGTATTTT. V gene TRBV6-5 combines with J gene TRBJ2-5; D remains unclear. The J call may be incorrect, as the DNA end agrees better with TRBJ2-3. CDR1 and CDR2 from the germline V gene are MNHEY and SVGAGI. The CDR3 is 14 residues long.

The CDR3 protein is CASSTGDRAVAFF. CDR3 DNA sequence: TGTGCCAGTAGTACAGGCGACAGGGCAGTTGCTTTCTTT. The genes are TRBV19 and TRBJ1-1; 7 bases line up with TRBD1. The CDR3 extends over 13 amino acids. The V gene end was trimmed by 4 bases and the J gene end by 11 bases; junction bases not matched to a gene: 10. Germline lookup yields CDR1 LNHDA and CDR2 SQIVND (reference sequence). Together with reference TRBV19 and TRBJ1-1, the CDR3 gives the full variable domain: DGGITQSPKYLFRKEGQNVTLSCEQNLNHDAMYWYRQDPGQGLRLIYYSQIVNDFQKGDIAEGYSVSREKKESFPLTVTSAQKNPTAFYLCASSTGDRAVAFFGQGTRLTVV.

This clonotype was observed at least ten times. The DNA for the CDR3 is TGTGCCATCAGTGAACTGTACACTGAAGCTTTCTTT. This gives the protein CAISELYTEAFF. This chain uses TRBV10-3 with TRBJ1-1; D is uncertain. The CDR3 runs 12 residues. With 3 bases removed from V and 3 bases from J, the gap between germline ends came to 5 bases. Germline V gene lookup returns CDR1 ENHRY and CDR2 SYGVKD.

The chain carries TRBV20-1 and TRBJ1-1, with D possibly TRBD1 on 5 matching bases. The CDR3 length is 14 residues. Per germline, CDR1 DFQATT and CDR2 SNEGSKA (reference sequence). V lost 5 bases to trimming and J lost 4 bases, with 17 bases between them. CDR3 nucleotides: TGCAGTGCTGAAAGGGGATGGCCCTCCACTGAAGCTTTCTTT. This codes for CSAERGWPSTEAFF.

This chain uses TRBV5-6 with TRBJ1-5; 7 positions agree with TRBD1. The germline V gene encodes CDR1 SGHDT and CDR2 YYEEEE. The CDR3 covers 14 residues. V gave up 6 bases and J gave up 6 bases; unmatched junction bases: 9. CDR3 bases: TGTGCCAGCACCTCGATGACAGGGAGTCAGCCCCAGCATTTT. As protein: CASTSMTGSQPQHF.

The CDR3 sequence: CSAGDWTGEEYEQYF. The DNA for the CDR3 is TGCAGTGCTGGGGACTGGACAGGGGAGGAGTACGAGCAGTACTTC. The chain employs TRBV20-1 and TRBJ2-7, with 9 bases lining up with TRBD1. The germline CDR1 and CDR2 sequences are DFQATT and SNEGSKA (reference sequence). V was clipped by 5 bases and J by 4 bases; unmatched bases: 12. CDR3 size: 15 residues.

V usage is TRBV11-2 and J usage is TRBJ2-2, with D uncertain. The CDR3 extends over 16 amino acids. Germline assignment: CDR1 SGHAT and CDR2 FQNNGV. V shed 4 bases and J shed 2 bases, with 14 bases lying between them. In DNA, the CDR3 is TGTGCCAGCAGCTCCCAAGAAATAAGAAACACCGGGGAGCTGTTTTTT. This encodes CASSSQEIRNTGELFF.

The CDR3, as DNA: TGTGCCACCAGCAGGGGGACAGAAGCCTACGAGCAGTACTTC. As protein: CATSRGTEAYEQYF. V usage is TRBV15 and J usage is TRBJ2-7, with 7 bases aligning to TRBD1. Germline CDR1 and CDR2: LNHNV and YYDKDF (reference sequence). The CDR3 spans 14 residues. J lost 2 bases, V lost 3 bases, and 4 bases had no gene match.

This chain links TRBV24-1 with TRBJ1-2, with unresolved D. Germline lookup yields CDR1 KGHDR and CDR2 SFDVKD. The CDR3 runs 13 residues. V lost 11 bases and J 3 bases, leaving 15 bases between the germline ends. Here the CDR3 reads CASRAPVDYGYTF. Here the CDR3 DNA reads TGTGCCAGCCGGGCCCCCGTGGACTATGGCTACACCTTC.

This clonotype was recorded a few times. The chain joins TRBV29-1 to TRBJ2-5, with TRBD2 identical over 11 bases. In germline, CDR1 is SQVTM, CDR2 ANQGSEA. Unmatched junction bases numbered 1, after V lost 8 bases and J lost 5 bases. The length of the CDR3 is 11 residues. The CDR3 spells CSPSGGETQYF. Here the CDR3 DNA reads TGCAGCCCTAGCGGGGGGGAGACCCAGTACTTC. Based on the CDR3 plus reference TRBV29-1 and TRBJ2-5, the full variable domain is SAVISQKPSRDICQRGTSLTIQCQVDSQVTMMFWYRQQPGQSLTLIATANQGSEATYESGFVIDKFPISRPNLTFSTLTVSNMSPEDSSIYLCSPSGGETQYFGPGTRLLVL.

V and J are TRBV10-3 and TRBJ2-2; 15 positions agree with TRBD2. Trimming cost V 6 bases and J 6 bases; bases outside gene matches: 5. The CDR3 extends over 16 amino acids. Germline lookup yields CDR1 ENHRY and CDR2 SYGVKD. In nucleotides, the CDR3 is TGTGCCATCAGACGGACTAGCGGGAGGGCCGCCGGGGAGCTGTTTTTT. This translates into CAIRRTSGRAAGELFF.

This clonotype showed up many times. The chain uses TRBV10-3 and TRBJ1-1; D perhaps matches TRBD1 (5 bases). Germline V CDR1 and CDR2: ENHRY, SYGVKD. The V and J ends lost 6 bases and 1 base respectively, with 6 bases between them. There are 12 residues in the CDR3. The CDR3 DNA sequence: TGTGCCATCAGCGGACAGAACACTGAAGCTTTCTTT. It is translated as CAISGQNTEAFF.

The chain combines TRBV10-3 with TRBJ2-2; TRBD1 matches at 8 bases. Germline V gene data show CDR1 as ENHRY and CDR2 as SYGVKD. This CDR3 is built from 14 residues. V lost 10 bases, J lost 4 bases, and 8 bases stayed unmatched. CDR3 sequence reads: CATLRDRSTGELFF. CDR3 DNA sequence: TGTGCCACCCTCCGGGACAGGAGCACCGGGGAGCTGTTTTTT.